Each of the 17 T cell receptor beta chains below was sequenced from the same sample in a study of blood T cell repertoires in COVID-19. This table comes from immunoSEQ multiplex PCR, and its TCRdb copy is limited to in-frame clones, with some not included. Of 350,000 to 450,000 clones listed, roughly nine tenths are singletons. Sequenced sample: peripheral blood. The receptors were sampled from a man aged 40-49 years with acute or convalescent COVID-19.

CDR3 DNA: TGCGCCAGCAGTCAATCGGCAGGCGAGTTAGCTAACTATGGCTACACCTTC. It translates to CASSQSAGELANYGYTF. This chain joins TRBV4-1 and TRBJ1-2; no clear D. Germline CDR1 MGHRA, CDR2 YSYEKL. This CDR3 comprises 17 residues. V gave up 6 bases and J gave up 0 bases, with 20 bases separating them.

V and J are TRBV19 and TRBJ1-2; 10 nucleotides match TRBD1. The CDR3 totals 14 residues. Germline lookup yields CDR1 LNHDA and CDR2 SQIVND (reference sequence). V trimming: 6 bases; J trimming: 6 bases; junction bases outside the gene matches: 7. This CDR3 is CASRGRDRGNGYTF. CDR3 DNA: TGTGCCAGTAGGGGTAGGGACAGGGGAAATGGCTACACCTTC.

The chain carries TRBV6-2 or TRBV6-3 and TRBJ2-2, with D uncertain. CDR3 length: 13 residues. Germline V gene sequence: CDR1 MNHEY, CDR2 SVGEGT. The germline V and J ends were trimmed by 3 bases and 5 bases, with 7 bases remaining between them. The CDR3 reads CASSYSQTGELFF. Written as DNA, the CDR3 is TGTGCCAGCAGTTATAGTCAAACCGGGGAGCTGTTTTTT.

The table lists this clone with a few counts. The CDR3, as DNA: TGTGCCATCAGTGAGTCGAGGGAGTACATCTATGGCTACACCTTC. Translated, it gives CAISESREYIYGYTF. The chain has TRBV10-3 and TRBJ1-2, with unresolved D. Trimming took off 0 bases at V and 4 bases at J, with 12 bases between the two ends. CDR1 is ENHRY and CDR2 is SYGVKD in the germline V gene. The CDR3 sequence is 15 residues long.

This clone was found once. The chain employs TRBV6-6 and TRBJ1-1, with TRBD1 as a possible D gene (5 bases). Trimming took 7 bases from V and 1 from J, leaving 10 bases between them. CDR1 and CDR2 (germline): MNHNY, SVGAGI (reference sequence). This CDR3 spans 13 amino acids. CDR3 region: CASTQGRNTEAFF. CDR3 in DNA: TGTGCCAGCACCCAGGGCAGGAACACTGAAGCTTTCTTT.

This chain links TRBV7-3 with TRBJ2-5; 10 nucleotides agree with TRBD1. The CDR3 contains 15 residues. J lost 5 bases, V lost 5 bases, and 8 bases had no gene match. The germline gives CDR1 SGHTA, CDR2 FQGTGA. The CDR3 nucleotides read TGTGCCAGCAGCAGACGGACAGGGGGTTCGGAGACCCAGTACTTC. Translating gives CASSRRTGGSETQYF.

This rearrangement joins TRBV7-8 to TRBJ2-7; 10 bases match TRBD2. Germline CDR1 and CDR2: SGHVS and FQNEAQ. With 6 bases clipped from V and 1 base from J, the junction kept 9 bases outside the gene matches. The CDR3 is made up of 16 amino acids. The CDR3 coding sequence is TGTGCCAGCAGTTACCATCGGACTAGCGGATCCTACGAGCAGTACTTC. Encoded protein: CASSYHRTSGSYEQYF.

The CDR3 loop is CASSLDWEQVSPLHF. The CDR3 nucleotides are TGTGCCAGCAGCTTGGACTGGGAACAAGTGTCACCCCTCCACTTT. The V and J genes are TRBV7-9 and TRBJ1-6; D is unclear. Germline V lookup: CDR1 SEHNR, CDR2 FQNEAQ (reference sequence). The CDR3 length is 15 residues. Trimming left V 3 bases short and J 10 bases short, with 16 bases between.

This clone was seen just once. The chain combines TRBV5-5 with TRBJ1-1; D not resolved. CDR1 SGHKS and CDR2 YYEKEE come from the germline V gene (reference sequence). V was cut by 0 bases and J by 1 base, with 4 bases left in between. The CDR3 is 13 amino acids. CDR3 nucleotide sequence: TGTGCCAGCAGCTTGGCGTGGAACACTGAAGCTTTCTTT. This gives the protein CASSLAWNTEAFF.

The chain employs TRBV6-5 and TRBJ1-3; D possibly corresponds to TRBD1 (6 bases). Per the germline V gene, CDR1 is MNHEY and CDR2 is SVGAGI. The CDR3 loop spans 14 amino acids. V dropped 4 bases and J dropped 8 bases, with 15 bases sitting between them. CDR3 nucleotides: TGTGCCAGCAGTTCGGACAGAGAGGTTGACACCATATATTTT. Its translation is CASSSDREVDTIYF.

The CDR3 spells CAWSGGRAGNTIYF. In nucleotides, the CDR3 is TGTGCCTGGAGTGGGGGGAGGGCTGGAAACACCATATATTTT. The chain combines TRBV30 with TRBJ1-3; the D gene is possibly TRBD1 (5 bases). V was shortened by 1 base and J by 2 bases, with 9 bases between the two germline ends. The CDR3 sequence is 14 residues long. Germline-derived CDR1 and CDR2 are GTSNPN and SVGIG (reference sequence).

The chain uses TRBV19 and TRBJ1-1; D is uncertain. The length of the CDR3 is 11 residues. CDR1 is LNHDA and CDR2 is SQIVND in the germline V gene (reference sequence). V shed 4 bases and J shed 3 bases, with 3 bases lying between them. In nucleotides, the CDR3 is TGTGCCAGTAGTACATACACTGAAGCTTTCTTT. Encoded protein: CASSTYTEAFF.

The chain recombines TRBV19 with TRBJ1-6; the D gene is possibly TRBD1 (5 bases). The CDR3 has 14 amino acids. Germline CDR1 is LNHDA and CDR2 is SQIVND (reference sequence). Trimming cost V 6 bases and J 5 bases, with 11 bases left between them. The chain's CDR3 is CASSRGQDNSPLHF. Written as DNA, the CDR3 is TGTGCCAGTAGCCGCGGACAAGATAATTCACCCCTCCACTTT.

The chain uses TRBV10-3 and TRBJ1-1, with D possibly being TRBD1 (5 bases). The CDR3 has 14 residues. V was cut by 4 bases and J by 5 bases, with 14 bases left in between. Germline lookup yields CDR1 ENHRY and CDR2 SYGVKD. The CDR3 nucleotides are TGTGCCATCAGTGGGACGGGGGGAAGGACTGAAGCTTTCTTT. Translated: CAISGTGGRTEAFF.

The V and J genes are TRBV27 and TRBJ1-5; D uncertain. From germline, CDR1 is MNHEY and CDR2 SMNVEV (reference sequence). The length of the CDR3 is 16 residues. Deletions cut 9 bases from V and 0 bases from J, with 18 bases between. The chain's CDR3 is CASMSAAADSNQPQHF. The CDR3 DNA reads TGTGCCAGTATGTCGGCGGCGGCAGATAGCAATCAGCCCCAGCATTTT.

This clone appeared once. V and J are TRBV9 and TRBJ1-2; D possibly corresponds to TRBD1 (6 bases). With 1 base removed from V and 8 bases from J, the gap between germline ends came to 12 bases. This CDR3 is built from 13 residues. The germline V gene encodes CDR1 SGDLS and CDR2 YYNGEE. This chain's CDR3 is CASSVSPGEGYTF. CDR3 nucleotides: TGTGCCAGCAGCGTATCACCAGGGGAAGGCTACACCTTC.

Concerning this clone: This same CDR3 is encoded by further DNA sequences in the sample. The chain combines TRBV3-1 (or the pseudogene TRBV3-2) with TRBJ1-2; tentative D call: TRBD1 (5 bases). Germline CDR1 is LGHDT and CDR2 is YNNKEL (reference sequence). Trimming shortened V by 1 base and J by 8 bases, and 11 bases separated the two germline ends. The CDR3 runs 13 residues. The CDR3 DNA sequence: TGTGCCAGCAGCCAAGGGTTTGCAGGGGGCTACACCTTC. This translates into CASSQGFAGGYTF.